This TCR beta chain was identified in a study of PD-L1 blockade in urothelial cancer. This CDR3 comprises 16 residues. Produced via immunoSEQ multiplex PCR; TCRdb's table is partial and in-frame only. Of under 45,000 clones in the sample, 82% were seen once. The material was PBMCs, obtained around atezolizumab (anti-PD-L1) treatment. The J gene is TRBJ2-3, the V gene TRBV12-2; the table calls TRBD2, which could not be checked here. TRBV12-2 is flagged as a pseudogene. This sequence originates from a man between 60 and 75 years old with urothelial cancer. The CDR3, as DNA: TGTGCAAGTCGCCCCCACCCGGGGAGAGTCCGATATCCGCAGTATTTT. This gives the protein CASRPHPGRVRYPQYF.